The T cell receptor beta chain described here comes from a study of blood T cell repertoires in COVID-19. Profiling relied on immunoSEQ multiplex PCR, and the TCRdb table lists in-frame clones only, not all of them. The table has roughly 250,000 clones, 65% to 85% seen once; the top ten hold about 4.5%. CDR1 and CDR2 from the germline V gene are GTSNPN and SVGIG (reference sequence). The CDR3 length is 15 residues. Between the trimmed V and J ends, which lost 1 base and 9 bases, there was a span of 20 bases. The sequenced material came from peripheral blood. The clonotype comes from a man aged 45-65 years with active or convalescent COVID-19. The chain joins TRBV30 to TRBJ2-3; D possibly corresponds to TRBD2 (6 bases). DNA for the CDR3: TGTGCCTGGAGTGGACCCATAGCGGTCCCCGACACGCAGTATTTT. Its protein is CAWSGPIAVPDTQYF.